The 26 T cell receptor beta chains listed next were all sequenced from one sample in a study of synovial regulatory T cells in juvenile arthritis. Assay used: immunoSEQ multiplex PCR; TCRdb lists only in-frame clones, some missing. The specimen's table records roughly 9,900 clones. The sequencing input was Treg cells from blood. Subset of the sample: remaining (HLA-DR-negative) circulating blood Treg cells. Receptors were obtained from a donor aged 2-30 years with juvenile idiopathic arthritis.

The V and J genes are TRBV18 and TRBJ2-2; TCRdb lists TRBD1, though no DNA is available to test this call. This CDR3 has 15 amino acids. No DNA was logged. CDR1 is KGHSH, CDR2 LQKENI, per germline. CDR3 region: CASSQGTGKTGELFF.

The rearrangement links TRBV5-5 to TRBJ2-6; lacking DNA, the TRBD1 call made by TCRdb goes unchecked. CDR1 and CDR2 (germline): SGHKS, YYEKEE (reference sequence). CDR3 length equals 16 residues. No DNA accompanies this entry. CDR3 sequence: CASSLIRHAGANVLTF.

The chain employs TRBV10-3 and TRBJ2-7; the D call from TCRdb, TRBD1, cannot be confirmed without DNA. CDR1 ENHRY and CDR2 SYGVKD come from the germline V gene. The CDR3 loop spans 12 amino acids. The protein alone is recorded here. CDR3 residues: CAISDPGDEQYF.

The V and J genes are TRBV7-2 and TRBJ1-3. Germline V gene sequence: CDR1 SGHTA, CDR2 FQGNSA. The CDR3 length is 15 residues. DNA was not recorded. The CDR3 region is CASSFGRTSGNTIYF. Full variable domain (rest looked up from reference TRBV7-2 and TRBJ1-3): GAGVSQSPSNKVTEKGKDVELRCDPISGHTALYWYRQSLGQGLEFLIYFQGNSAPDKSGLPSDRFSAERTGGSVSTLTIQRTQQEDSAVYLCASSFGRTSGNTIYFGEGSWLTVV.

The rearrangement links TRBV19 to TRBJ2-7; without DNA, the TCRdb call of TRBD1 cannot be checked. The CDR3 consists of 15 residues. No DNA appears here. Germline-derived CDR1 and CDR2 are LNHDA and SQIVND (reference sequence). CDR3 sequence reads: CASSASGTLSYEQYF.

The CDR3 region is CASSLNSEAFF. V usage is TRBV5-6 and J usage is TRBJ1-1. The CDR3 length is 11 residues. DNA was not recorded. Germline assignment: CDR1 SGHDT and CDR2 YYEEEE.

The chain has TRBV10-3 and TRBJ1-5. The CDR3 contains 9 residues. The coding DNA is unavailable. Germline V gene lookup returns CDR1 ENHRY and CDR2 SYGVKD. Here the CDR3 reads CASGQPQHF.

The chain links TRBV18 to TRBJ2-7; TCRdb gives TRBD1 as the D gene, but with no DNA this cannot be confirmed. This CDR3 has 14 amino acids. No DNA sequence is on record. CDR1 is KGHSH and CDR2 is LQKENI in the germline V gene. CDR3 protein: CASSWAEHGYEQYF.

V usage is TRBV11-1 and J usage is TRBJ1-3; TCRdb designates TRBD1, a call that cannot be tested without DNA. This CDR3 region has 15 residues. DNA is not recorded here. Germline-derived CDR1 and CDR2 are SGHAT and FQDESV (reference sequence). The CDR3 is CASSHGTFAGNTIYF. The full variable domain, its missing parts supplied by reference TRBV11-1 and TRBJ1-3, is EAEVAQSPRYKITEKSQAVAFWCDPISGHATLYWYRQILGQGPELLVQFQDESVVDDSQLPKDRFSAERLKGVDSTLKIQPAELGDSAMYLCASSHGTFAGNTIYFGEGSWLTVV.

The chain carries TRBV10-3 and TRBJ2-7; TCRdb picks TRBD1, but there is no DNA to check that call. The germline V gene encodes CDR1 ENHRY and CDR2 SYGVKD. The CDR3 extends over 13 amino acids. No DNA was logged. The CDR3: CAISETASYEQYF.

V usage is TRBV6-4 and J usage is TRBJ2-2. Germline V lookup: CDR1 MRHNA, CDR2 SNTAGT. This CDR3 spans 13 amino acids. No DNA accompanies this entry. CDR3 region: CASSDPNTGELFF.

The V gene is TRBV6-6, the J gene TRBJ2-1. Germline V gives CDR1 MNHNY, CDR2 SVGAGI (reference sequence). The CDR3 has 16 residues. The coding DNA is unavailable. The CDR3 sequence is CASSYSGADIYNEQFF.

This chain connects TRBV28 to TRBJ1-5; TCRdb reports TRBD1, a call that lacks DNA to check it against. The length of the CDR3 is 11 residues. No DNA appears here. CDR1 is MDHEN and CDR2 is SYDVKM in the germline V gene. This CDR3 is CASMGHQPQHF.

CDR3 sequence reads: CASRGPYYEQYF. The chain carries TRBV6-5 and TRBJ2-7. CDR3 size: 12 residues. DNA is not recorded here. Germline values: CDR1 MNHEY, CDR2 SVGAGI.

CDR3 region: CASSYVLAGTGNTIYF. The rearrangement uses TRBV6-5 and TRBJ1-3; checking the TCRdb D call of TRBD1 is not possible without DNA. CDR1 is MNHEY and CDR2 is SVGAGI in the germline V gene. CDR3 length equals 16 residues. Only the protein sequence is given.

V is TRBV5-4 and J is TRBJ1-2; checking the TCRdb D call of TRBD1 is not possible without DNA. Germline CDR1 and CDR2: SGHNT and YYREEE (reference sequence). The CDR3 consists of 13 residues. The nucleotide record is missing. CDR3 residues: CASSLGQGEGYTF.

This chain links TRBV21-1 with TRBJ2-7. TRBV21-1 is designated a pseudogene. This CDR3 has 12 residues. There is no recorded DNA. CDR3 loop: CASTPWAYEQYF.

Here the CDR3 reads CASSDRITGELFF. The chain combines TRBV18 with TRBJ2-2; TCRdb reports TRBD1, a call that lacks DNA to check it against. The CDR3 covers 13 residues. No DNA appears here. The V gene's germline CDR1 is KGHSH and CDR2 LQKENI.

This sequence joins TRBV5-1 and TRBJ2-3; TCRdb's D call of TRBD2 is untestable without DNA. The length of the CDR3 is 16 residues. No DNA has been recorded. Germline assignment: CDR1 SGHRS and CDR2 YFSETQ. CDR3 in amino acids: CASSLATGGLTDTQYF.

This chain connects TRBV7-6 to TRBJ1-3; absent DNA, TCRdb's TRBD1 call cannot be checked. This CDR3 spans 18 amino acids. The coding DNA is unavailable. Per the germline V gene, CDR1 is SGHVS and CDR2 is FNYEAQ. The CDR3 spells CASSSVRGRLGAGNTIYF.

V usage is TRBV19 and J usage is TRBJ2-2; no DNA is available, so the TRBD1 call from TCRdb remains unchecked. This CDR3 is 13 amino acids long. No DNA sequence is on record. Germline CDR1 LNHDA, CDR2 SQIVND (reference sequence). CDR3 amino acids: CASRDRGAGELFF.

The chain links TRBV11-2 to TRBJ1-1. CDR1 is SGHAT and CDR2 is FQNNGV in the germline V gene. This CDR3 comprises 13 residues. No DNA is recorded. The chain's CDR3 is CASSYAGHPEAFF.

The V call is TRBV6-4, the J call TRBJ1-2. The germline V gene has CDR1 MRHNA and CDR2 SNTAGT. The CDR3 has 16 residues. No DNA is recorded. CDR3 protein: CASRYPPGYSNYGYTF.

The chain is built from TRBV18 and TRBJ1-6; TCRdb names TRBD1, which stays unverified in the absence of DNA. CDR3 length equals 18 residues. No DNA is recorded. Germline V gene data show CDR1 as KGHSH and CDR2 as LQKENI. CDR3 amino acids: CASSPPLGGGADNSPLHF.

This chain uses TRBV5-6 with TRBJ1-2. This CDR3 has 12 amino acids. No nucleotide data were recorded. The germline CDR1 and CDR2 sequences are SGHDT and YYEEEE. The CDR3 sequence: CASSSRNYGYTF.

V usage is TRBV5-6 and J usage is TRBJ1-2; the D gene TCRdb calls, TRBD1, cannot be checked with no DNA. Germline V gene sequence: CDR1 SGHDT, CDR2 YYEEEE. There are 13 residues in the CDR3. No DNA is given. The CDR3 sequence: CASSVDRYYGYTF.